Below are 25 T cell receptor beta chains sequenced from a single sample in a study of CD8+ T cells in alopecia areata. As the sequencing template, cDNA was produced by extracting RNA and reverse transcribing it. Assay: immunoSEQ multiplex PCR; the TCRdb copy retains only in-frame clones and omits some. The repertoire includes 200,000 or so clones, nearly 60% of them detected once, and more than 5.5% sits in the top ten. Treatment of the sample: oral pan-JAK inhibitor, 5-10 mg twice daily. The source was CD4+ T cells sorted from blood, collected at week 24, from a patient treated with tofacitinib. The receptors were gathered from a human donor with alopecia areata.

The rearrangement uses TRBV29-1 and TRBJ2-3, with 9 bases aligning to TRBD2. CDR1 SQVTM and CDR2 ANQGSEA come from the germline V gene. The length of the CDR3 is 14 residues. J lost 4 bases, V lost 4 bases, and 6 bases had no gene match. CDR3 sequence (DNA): TGCAGCGTTGGTCTAGCGGGGACAGCAGATACGCAGTATTTT. Its translation is CSVGLAGTADTQYF.

There are a few counts of this clone. V gene TRBV29-1 combines with J gene TRBJ2-1; TRBD2 matches 14 bases. Germline assignment: CDR1 SQVTM and CDR2 ANQGSEA. After removal of 7 bases from V and 8 bases from J, the junction contained 7 bases not matched to a gene. CDR3 size: 14 residues. As DNA, the CDR3 is TGCAGCGCAGAAGGACTAGCGGGAGGCCATGAGCAGTTCTTC. Its translation is CSAEGLAGGHEQFF.

The chain carries TRBV5-1 and TRBJ2-1; D call uncertain. Between the trimmed V and J ends, which lost 4 bases and 1 base, there was a span of 12 bases. Germline V gives CDR1 SGHRS, CDR2 YFSETQ. The CDR3 contains 15 residues. The DNA of the CDR3 is TGCGCCAGCAGCGACGGATTTCCTTCCTACAATGAGCAGTTCTTC. Translating gives CASSDGFPSYNEQFF.

In this sample, this clone turned up once. The rearrangement uses TRBV7-2 and TRBJ2-7, with 9 bases that match TRBD1. CDR3 length: 12 amino acids. The germline V gene has CDR1 SGHTA and CDR2 FQGNSA. J lost 13 bases, V lost 2 bases, and 6 bases had no gene match. The CDR3 nucleotides read TGTGCCAGCAGCTTAAGCCGGGACAGGGCCTACTTC. Residues: CASSLSRDRAYF.

This sequence joins TRBV2 and TRBJ1-1; TRBD1 matches at 8 bases. Trimming took 7 bases from V and 3 from J; bases not matched to a gene: 7. This CDR3 has 14 amino acids. In germline, CDR1 is SNHLY, CDR2 FYNNEI. The CDR3 here is CASTQGAPDTEAFF. CDR3 coding DNA: TGTGCCAGCACCCAGGGGGCGCCGGACACTGAAGCTTTCTTT.

The V gene is TRBV5-1, the J gene TRBJ2-5, with D hard to call. The CDR3 contains 12 residues. Trimming removed 4 bases at V and 5 bases at J, with 9 bases between. CDR1 is SGHRS, CDR2 YFSETQ, per germline. DNA for the CDR3: TGCGCCAGCAGCACATTGGGGGAGACCCAGTACTTC. It specifies CASSTLGETQYF. The full variable domain, its missing parts supplied by reference TRBV5-1 and TRBJ2-5, is KAGVTQTPRYLIKTRGQQVTLSCSPISGHRSVSWYQQTPGQGLQFLFEYFSETQRNKGNFPGRFSGRQFSNSRSEMNVSTLELGDSALYLCASSTLGETQYFGPGTRLLVL.

This clone was seen a few times. V gene TRBV2 combines with J gene TRBJ2-6, with TRBD1 identical over 8 bases. V shed 3 bases, J shed 0 bases, and the junction held 7 bases outside the gene matches. This CDR3 has 18 residues. The germline V gene encodes CDR1 SNHLY and CDR2 FYNNEI. CDR3 nucleotide sequence: TGTGCCAGCAGTGAGCTCGGGACAGGCCCCTCTGGGGCCAACGTCCTGACTTTC. Translating it yields CASSELGTGPSGANVLTF.

The chain employs TRBV6-6 and TRBJ2-5; perhaps TRBD2 as D (5 bases). CDR3 size: 14 residues. Between the trimmed V and J ends, which lost 4 bases and 0 bases, there was a span of 9 bases. Germline V gives CDR1 MNHNY, CDR2 SVGAGI (reference sequence). CDR3: CASSFGENQETQYF. CDR3 bases: TGTGCCAGCAGTTTCGGGGAGAACCAAGAGACCCAGTACTTC.

The J gene is TRBJ2-2, the V gene TRBV2; maybe TRBD1 (6 bases). V lost 8 bases to trimming and J lost 4 bases, with 14 bases between them. Germline V gene data show CDR1 as SNHLY and CDR2 as FYNNEI. The CDR3 covers 14 residues. This chain's CDR3 is CASLDRTGTGELFF. CDR3 nucleotide sequence: TGTGCCAGCTTGGACAGAACGGGCACCGGGGAGCTGTTTTTT.

J is TRBJ1-2 and V is TRBV13; no firm D call. The CDR3 spans 13 residues. Germline V gives CDR1 PRHDT, CDR2 FYEKMQ (reference sequence). V was clipped by 5 bases and J by 4 bases, with 11 bases between them. The CDR3 loop is CASSRGNGYGYTF. The DNA of the CDR3 is TGTGCCAGCAGCCGGGGAAACGGCTATGGCTACACCTTC.

This clone was counted only a few times. The chain joins TRBV25-1 to TRBJ2-1, with 10 bases fitting TRBD1. Trimming removed 3 bases from V and 4 bases from J; junction bases left unmatched: 6. The CDR3 has 16 amino acids. Germline values: CDR1 MGHDK, CDR2 SYGVNS. CDR3 DNA: TGTGCCAGCAGTGACCTCCGGACAGGGGGGTACAATGAGCAGTTCTTC. It encodes CASSDLRTGGYNEQFF.

This rearrangement joins TRBV30 to TRBJ1-4; 7 nucleotides match TRBD1. Germline V gene sequence: CDR1 GTSNPN, CDR2 SVGIG (reference sequence). The CDR3 contains 14 residues. With 7 bases clipped from V and 5 bases from J, the junction kept 10 bases outside the gene matches. CDR3 sequence: CAYTTGTVNEKLFF. The CDR3 region has the DNA TGTGCCTACACGACCGGGACAGTGAATGAAAAACTGTTTTTT.

In regard to this clone: Other DNA sequences in the same sample also yield this CDR3. The chain has TRBV2 and TRBJ2-5, with D uncertain. V was trimmed by 6 bases and J by 2 bases, leaving 4 bases between them. The CDR3 consists of 11 residues. Germline lookup yields CDR1 SNHLY and CDR2 FYNNEI. DNA for the CDR3: TGTGCCAGCAGCTTACAAGAGACCCAGTACTTC. Residues: CASSLQETQYF.

The chain recombines TRBV15 with TRBJ2-1; D not certain. There are 12 residues in the CDR3. The germline gives CDR1 LNHNV, CDR2 YYDKDF (reference sequence). V was trimmed by 7 bases and J by 9 bases, leaving 13 bases between them. The CDR3 sequence: CATTGNYGEQFF. The CDR3 DNA reads TGTGCCACCACTGGGAATTACGGTGAGCAGTTCTTC.

In its sample, this clone was seen a few times. This chain joins TRBV7-3 and TRBJ2-1, with D tentatively TRBD1 or TRBD2 (6 bases each). CDR1 is SGHTA, CDR2 FQGTGA, per germline. The length of the CDR3 is 15 residues. Trimming stripped 1 base from V and 7 bases from J, with 14 bases between. The CDR3 nucleotides read TGTGCCAGCAGCTTAATCCTGGGGGGCGTGAATGAGCAGTTCTTC. Amino acid sequence: CASSLILGGVNEQFF.

This clone came up a few times. The chain combines TRBV29-1 with TRBJ2-3, with D perhaps TRBD2 (5 bases). Trimming took off 7 bases at V and 7 bases at J, with 12 bases between the two ends. The CDR3 has 11 residues. CDR1 is SQVTM, CDR2 ANQGSEA, per germline. The CDR3 is CSAGEGYTQYF. CDR3 nucleotide sequence: TGCAGCGCCGGAGAGGGTTATACGCAGTATTTT.

The chain couples TRBV29-1 to TRBJ1-1, with D tentatively TRBD1 (6 bases). This CDR3 region has 14 residues. CDR1 SQVTM and CDR2 ANQGSEA come from the germline V gene. V was clipped by 7 bases and J by 3 bases, with 18 bases between them. The CDR3 loop is CSGIQGAGYTEAFF. Here the CDR3 DNA reads TGCAGCGGGATACAGGGTGCGGGCTACACTGAAGCTTTCTTT.

This clone turned up a few times. The chain uses TRBV30 and TRBJ2-3; 7 bases are shared with TRBD2. The ends lost 3 bases at V and 3 bases at J; junction bases unmatched: 15. The CDR3 is 17 residues long. Looked up from germline, CDR1 is GTSNPN and CDR2 is SVGIG (reference sequence). The CDR3 nucleotides read TGTGCCTGGAGAAGAGGCGGGAGAACGGTGAATACAGATACGCAGTATTTT. As protein: CAWRRGGRTVNTDTQYF.

The rearrangement uses TRBV6-5 and TRBJ2-5, with a weak D call TRBD2 (5 bases). Deletions cut 8 bases from V and 1 base from J, with 17 bases between. CDR1 is MNHEY and CDR2 is SVGAGI in the germline V gene. The CDR3 is 15 residues long. CDR3: CASARFGGGQETQYF. CDR3 nucleotides: TGTGCCAGCGCCAGGTTTGGCGGAGGCCAAGAGACCCAGTACTTC.

The CDR3 protein is CASSLDRNEAFF. CDR3 coding DNA: TGTGCCAGCTCGCTCGACAGAAATGAAGCTTTCTTT. The chain couples TRBV18 to TRBJ1-1; possible D gene TRBD1, 5 bases. Germline loops: CDR1 KGHSH, CDR2 LQKENI. V dropped 6 bases and J dropped 7 bases, with 12 bases sitting between them. This CDR3 region has 12 residues. The variable domain in full, completed from reference TRBV18 and TRBJ1-1, reads NAGVMQNPRHLVRRRGQEARLRCSPMKGHSHVYWYRQLPEEGLKFMVYLQKENIIDESGMPKERFSAEFPKEGPSILRIQQVVRGDSAAYFCASSLDRNEAFFGQGTRLTVV.

This clone occurred a few times. This chain joins TRBV30 and TRBJ2-1; 9 bases map to TRBD2. The V gene end was trimmed by 0 bases and the J gene end by 9 bases; junction bases not matched to a gene: 12. Germline loops: CDR1 GTSNPN, CDR2 SVGIG (reference sequence). This CDR3 has 16 residues. This CDR3 is CAWSVLETSGEGEQFF. The CDR3 DNA reads TGTGCCTGGAGTGTACTTGAGACTAGCGGCGAAGGTGAGCAGTTCTTC.

In its sample, this clone was seen once. The gene calls are TRBV2 and TRBJ2-1, with unresolved D. The CDR3 has 14 residues. Germline CDR1 is SNHLY and CDR2 is FYNNEI. Trimming took 5 bases from V and 8 from J, leaving 16 bases between them. CDR3 sequence: CASSPRVLSDEQFF. The CDR3 nucleotides are TGTGCCAGCAGTCCTAGAGTGCTCTCCGATGAGCAGTTCTTC.

This clone was seen more than once but under ten times. This chain joins TRBV29-1 and TRBJ1-2, with D maybe TRBD1 (5 bases). This CDR3 has 11 amino acids. V was shortened by 7 bases and J by 2 bases, with 8 bases between the two germline ends. The V gene's germline CDR1 is SQVTM and CDR2 ANQGSEA. The CDR3 sequence: CSAAGNYGYTF. CDR3 in DNA: TGCAGCGCCGCAGGGAACTATGGCTACACCTTC.

The sample holds a few counts of this clone. The junction departs from germline at one end; a sequencing error may be responsible. This rearrangement joins TRBV7-2 to TRBJ2-7; 11 bases fit TRBD2. In germline, CDR1 is SGHTA, CDR2 FQGNSA. This CDR3 is 13 amino acids long. Here the CDR3 reads CASSPRLAGGNDF. DNA of the CDR3: TGTGCCAGCAGCCCCCGGCTAGCGGGAGGAAACGACTTC.

The V call is TRBV5-4, the J call TRBJ2-3; D ambiguous. CDR3 length: 13 amino acids. The germline CDR1 and CDR2 sequences are SGHNT and YYREEE (reference sequence). The V and J ends lost 3 bases and 6 bases respectively, with 11 bases between them. CDR3 in DNA: TGTGCCAGCAGCTCCCCACGGCGGGATACGCAGTATTTT. It codes for CASSSPRRDTQYF.